This entry features one TCR beta chain sequence. Antigen specificity is unknown. Other nucleotide sequences in the sample specify the same CDR3. There are 15 residues in the CDR3. The germline gives CDR1 SGHTA, CDR2 FQGTGA. The ends lost 3 bases at V and 2 bases at J; junction bases unmatched: 4. This sample was included in a study of a mutant IDH1 vaccine in newly diagnosed glioma. Turning to the study itself: Each patient was administered eight vaccinations, scheduled in weeks 1, 3, 5, 7, 11, 15, 19 and 23. Before enrollment, patients got radiotherapy alone, temozolomide alone, or mostly the combination. Whole-study findings and limits: The vaccine induced immune responses, and these occurred in more than 80% of patients. Alterations occurring in top peripheral T cell clonotypes seemed unrelated to pseudoprogression.

As to time point: week 11, during vaccination. It was 300 ug of mutant IDH1 20-mer peptide that made up each vaccine dose, given with topical imiquimod. Measured with immunoSEQ multiplex PCR; TCRdb has only the in-frame clones, and not every one. The repertoire holds under 150,000 clones, with almost 90% as singletons. The genes are TRBV7-3 and TRBJ2-3; 8 bases align to TRBD1. The clonotype was recovered from a woman aged 45-65 years with glioma. The source material was PBMCs, sampled from a glioma patient whose treatment included an IDH1 peptide vaccine. CDR3 region: CASSLTGDYTDTQYF. CDR3 DNA: TGTGCCAGCAGCTTGACAGGGGATTACACAGATACGCAGTATTTT.